This TCR beta chain was found in a study of blood T cell repertoires in COVID-19. Study background: Italy, Spain and the United States were the sources of the convalescent and acute COVID-19 samples.

Profiling relied on immunoSEQ multiplex PCR, and the TCRdb table lists in-frame clones only, not all of them. The sample lists 65,000 to 90,000 clones; 70% to 90% were seen once. V shed 5 bases and J shed 8 bases, with 18 bases lying between them. CDR1 and CDR2 from the germline V gene are SGHAT and FQNNGV. This CDR3 spans 14 amino acids. The receptor's source is a woman aged 80 or over with acute or convalescent COVID-19. Sequencing was done on a sample of peripheral blood. V gene TRBV11-2 combines with J gene TRBJ1-2; D is perhaps TRBD1 (6 bases). The CDR3 here is CASSIQQGLGGYTF. DNA of the CDR3: TGTGCCAGCAGCATACAGCAGGGGTTAGGAGGCTACACCTTC.